This is a list of T cell receptor beta chains from one sample in a study of cytomegalovirus exposure and HLA in healthy donors. Generated by immunoSEQ multiplex PCR, the TCRdb table keeps only in-frame clones and is missing some. The sample shows about 140,000 clones, around 82% of them seen only once. Sequences were obtained from PBMCs. The receptors were sampled from a man in his forties in good health and CMV-seropositive. The CDR3 runs from the conserved cysteine through the conserved F or W. The D gene is left open where the match is weak. Part of the rows lack a size; the others show once, few, many or a class for expanded clones.

cdr3_aa clone_size cdr3_length v_call d_call
CSVELTQNTEAFF . 13 TRBV29-1 .
CSVAEILGRGWYEQYF . 16 TRBV29-1 TRBD1
CAISMTGGNEKLFF . 14 TRBV10-3 TRBD1
CSVAGTSGGTDTQYF . 15 TRBV29-1 TRBD2
CASSGRDRGLSNTEAFF . 17 TRBV6-1 TRBD1
CATRAGVTDTQYF . 13 TRBV6-5 .
CSVGGRGVDTQYF . 13 TRBV29-1 .
CASSSTDRGTEAFF . 14 TRBV7-9 TRBD1
CASSPGTAINQPQHF . 15 TRBV18 TRBD1
CASSDRGSLGEQYF . 14 TRBV13 TRBD1
CASSFRDRGTTEAFF . 15 TRBV7-2 TRBD1
CASSLSIRSYYEQYF . 15 TRBV4-1 .
CASSSPTSRNTEAFF . 15 TRBV27 .
CASSQVSTGSGYTF . 14 TRBV14 TRBD1
CAITGEGAGGGYGYTF . 16 TRBV10-3 TRBD1
CASSLGDRVSGTEAFF . 16 TRBV5-4 TRBD1
CASRGDYTEAFF . 12 TRBV5-4 .
CASSLGQGAVREKLFF . 16 TRBV6-6 TRBD1
CATSREGLVSTDTQYF once 16 TRBV15 .
CASTWGRTLTDTQYF . 15 TRBV7-6 .